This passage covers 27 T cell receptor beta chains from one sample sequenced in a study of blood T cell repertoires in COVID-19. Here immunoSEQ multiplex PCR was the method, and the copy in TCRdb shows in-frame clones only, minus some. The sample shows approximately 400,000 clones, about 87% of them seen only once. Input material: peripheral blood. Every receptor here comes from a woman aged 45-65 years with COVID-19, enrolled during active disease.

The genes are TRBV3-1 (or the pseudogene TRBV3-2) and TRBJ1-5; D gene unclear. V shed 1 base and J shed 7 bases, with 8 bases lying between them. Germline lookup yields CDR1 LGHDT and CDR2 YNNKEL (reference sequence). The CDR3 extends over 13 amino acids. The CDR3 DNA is TGTGCCAGCAGCCAAGGCCCACGGCAGCCCCAGCATTTT. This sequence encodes CASSQGPRQPQHF.

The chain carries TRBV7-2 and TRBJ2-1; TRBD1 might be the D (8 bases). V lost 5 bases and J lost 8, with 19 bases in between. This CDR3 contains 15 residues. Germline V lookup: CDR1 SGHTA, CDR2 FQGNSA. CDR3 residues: CASSKNRGGQDEQFF. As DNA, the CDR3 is TGTGCCAGCAGCAAAAACAGGGGGGGCCAAGATGAGCAGTTCTTC.

CDR3 coding DNA: TGTGCCACTCGGGACAGGGGGCGTCCCGAGCAGTACTTC. Protein sequence: CATRDRGRPEQYF. The chain links TRBV19 to TRBJ2-7; the match to TRBD1 covers 12 bases. Germline CDR1 LNHDA, CDR2 SQIVND (reference sequence). V lost 10 bases and J lost 6; bases outside the gene matches: 7. The CDR3 loop spans 13 amino acids.

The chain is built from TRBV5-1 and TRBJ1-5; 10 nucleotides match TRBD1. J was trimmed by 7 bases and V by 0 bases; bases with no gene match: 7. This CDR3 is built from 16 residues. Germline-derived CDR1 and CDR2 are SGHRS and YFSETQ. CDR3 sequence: CASSLAGQGSGQPQHF. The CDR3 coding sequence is TGCGCCAGCAGCTTGGCGGGACAGGGGTCGGGGCAGCCCCAGCATTTT.

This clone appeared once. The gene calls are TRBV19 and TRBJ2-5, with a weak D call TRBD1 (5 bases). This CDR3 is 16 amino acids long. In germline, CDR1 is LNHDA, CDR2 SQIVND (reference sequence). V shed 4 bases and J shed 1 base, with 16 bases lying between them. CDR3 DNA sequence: TGTGCCAGTAGTAGCCCCCCGGACAACCGCCAAGAGACCCAGTACTTC. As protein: CASSSPPDNRQETQYF.

DNA of the CDR3: TGTGCCTGGCGGACAGGGGGGACCTACGAGCAGTACTTC. Protein: CAWRTGGTYEQYF. The chain links TRBV30 to TRBJ2-7; 10 nucleotides agree with TRBD1. The CDR3 is 13 amino acids. Germline loops: CDR1 GTSNPN, CDR2 SVGIG (reference sequence). V lost 5 bases, J lost 2 bases, and 3 bases stayed unmatched.

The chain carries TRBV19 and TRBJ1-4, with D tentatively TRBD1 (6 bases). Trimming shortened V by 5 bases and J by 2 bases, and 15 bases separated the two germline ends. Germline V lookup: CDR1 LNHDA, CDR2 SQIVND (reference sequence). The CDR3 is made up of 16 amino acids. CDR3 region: CASSPPGHATNEKLFF. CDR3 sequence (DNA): TGTGCCAGTAGTCCGCCGGGACATGCTACTAATGAAAAACTGTTTTTT.

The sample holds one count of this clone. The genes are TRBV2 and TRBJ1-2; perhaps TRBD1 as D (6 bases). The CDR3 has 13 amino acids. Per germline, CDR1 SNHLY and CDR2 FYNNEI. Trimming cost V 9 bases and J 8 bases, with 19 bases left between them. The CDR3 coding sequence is TGTGCCAGTTCCGGGACACTGGAAGTCGGCTACACCTTC. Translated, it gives CASSGTLEVGYTF.

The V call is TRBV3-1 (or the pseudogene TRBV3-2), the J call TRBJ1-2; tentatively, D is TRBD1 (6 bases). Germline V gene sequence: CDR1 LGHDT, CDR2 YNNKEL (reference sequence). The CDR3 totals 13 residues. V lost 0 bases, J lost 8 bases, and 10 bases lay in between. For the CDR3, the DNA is TGTGCCAGCAGCCAAGAGGGGGCGAGGGGCTACACCTTC. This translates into CASSQEGARGYTF.

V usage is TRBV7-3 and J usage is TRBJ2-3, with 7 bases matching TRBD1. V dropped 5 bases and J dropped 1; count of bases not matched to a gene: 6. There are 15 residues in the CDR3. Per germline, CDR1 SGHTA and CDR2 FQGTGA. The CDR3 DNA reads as TGTGCCAGCAGCCTGACAGGGTCGGGCACAGATACGCAGTATTTT. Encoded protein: CASSLTGSGTDTQYF.

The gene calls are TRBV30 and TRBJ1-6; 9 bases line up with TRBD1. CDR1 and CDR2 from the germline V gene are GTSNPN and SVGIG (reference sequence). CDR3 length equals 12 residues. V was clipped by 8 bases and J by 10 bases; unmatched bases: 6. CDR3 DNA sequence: TGTGCCCGGGGACAGGGAGGCTCACCCCTCCACTTT. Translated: CARGQGGSPLHF.

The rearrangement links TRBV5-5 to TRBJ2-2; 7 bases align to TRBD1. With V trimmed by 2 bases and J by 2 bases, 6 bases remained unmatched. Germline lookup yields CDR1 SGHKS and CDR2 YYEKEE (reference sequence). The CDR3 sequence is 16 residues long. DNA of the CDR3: TGTGCCAGCAGCTTTCCGGGACAGAGAAACACCGGGGAGCTGTTTTTT. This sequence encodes CASSFPGQRNTGELFF.

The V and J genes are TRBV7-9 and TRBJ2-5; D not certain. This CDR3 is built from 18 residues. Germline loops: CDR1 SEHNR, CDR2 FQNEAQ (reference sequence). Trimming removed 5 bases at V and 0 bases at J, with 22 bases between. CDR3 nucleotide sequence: TGTGCCAGCAGCACCAACCCCCTCCTTACTACCCACCAAGAGACCCAGTACTTC. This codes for CASSTNPLLTTHQETQYF.

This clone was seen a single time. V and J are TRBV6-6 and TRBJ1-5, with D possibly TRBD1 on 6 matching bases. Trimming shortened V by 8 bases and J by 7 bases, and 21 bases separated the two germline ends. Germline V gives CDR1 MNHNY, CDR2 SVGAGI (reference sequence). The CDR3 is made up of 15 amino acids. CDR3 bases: TGTGCCAGCGGGGGTTTCCGGGACATAAACCAGCCCCAGCATTTT. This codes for CASGGFRDINQPQHF.

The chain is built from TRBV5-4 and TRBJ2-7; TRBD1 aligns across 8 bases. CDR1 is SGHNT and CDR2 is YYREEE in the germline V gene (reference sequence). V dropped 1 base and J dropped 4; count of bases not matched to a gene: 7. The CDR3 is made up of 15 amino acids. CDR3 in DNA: TGTGCCAGCAGCTTGATTCAGGGGGCAGGATACGAGCAGTACTTC. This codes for CASSLIQGAGYEQYF. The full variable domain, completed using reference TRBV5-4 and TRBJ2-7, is ETGVTQSPTHLIKTRGQQVTLRCSSQSGHNTVSWYQQALGQGPQFIFQYYREEENGRGNFPPRFSGLQFPNYSSELNVNALELDDSALYLCASSLIQGAGYEQYFGPGTRLTVT.

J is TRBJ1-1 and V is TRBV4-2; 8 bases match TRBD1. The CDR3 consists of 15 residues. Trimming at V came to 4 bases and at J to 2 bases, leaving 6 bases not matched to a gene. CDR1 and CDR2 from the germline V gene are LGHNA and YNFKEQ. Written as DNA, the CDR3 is TGTGCCAGCAGCCTGGGGCAGGGGGCAAACACTGAAGCTTTCTTT. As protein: CASSLGQGANTEAFF.

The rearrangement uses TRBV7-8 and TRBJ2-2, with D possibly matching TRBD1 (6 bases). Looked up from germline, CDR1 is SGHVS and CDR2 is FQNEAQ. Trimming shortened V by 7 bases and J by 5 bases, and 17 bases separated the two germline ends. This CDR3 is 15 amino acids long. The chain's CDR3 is CASTPGVTPTGELFF. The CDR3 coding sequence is TGTGCCAGCACCCCAGGGGTAACTCCGACCGGGGAGCTGTTTTTT. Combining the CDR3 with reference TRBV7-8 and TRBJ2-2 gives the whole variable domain GAGVSQSPRYKVAKRGQDVALRCDPISGHVSLFWYQQALGQGPEFLTYFQNEAQLDKSGLPSDRFFAERPEGSVSTLKIQRTQQEDSAVYLCASTPGVTPTGELFFGEGSRLTVL.

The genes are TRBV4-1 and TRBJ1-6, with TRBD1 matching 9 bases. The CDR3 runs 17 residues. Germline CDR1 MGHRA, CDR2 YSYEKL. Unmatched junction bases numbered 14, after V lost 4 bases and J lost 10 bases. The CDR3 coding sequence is TGCGCCAGCAGCCGGATACAGGGGGCGACGAGGGGATCACCCCTCCACTTT. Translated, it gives CASSRIQGATRGSPLHF.

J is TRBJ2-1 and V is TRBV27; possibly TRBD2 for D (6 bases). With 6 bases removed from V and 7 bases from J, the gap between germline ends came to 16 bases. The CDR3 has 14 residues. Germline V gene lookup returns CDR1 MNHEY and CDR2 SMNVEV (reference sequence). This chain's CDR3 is CASSPGGLGNEQFF. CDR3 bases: TGTGCCAGCAGCCCCGGGGGACTGGGAAATGAGCAGTTCTTC.

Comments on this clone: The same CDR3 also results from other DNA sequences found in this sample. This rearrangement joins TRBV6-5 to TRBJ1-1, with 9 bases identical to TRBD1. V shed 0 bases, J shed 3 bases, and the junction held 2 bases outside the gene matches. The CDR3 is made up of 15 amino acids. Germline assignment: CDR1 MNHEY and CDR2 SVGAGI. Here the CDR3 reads CASSYSTGGDTEAFF. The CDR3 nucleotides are TGTGCCAGCAGTTACTCGACAGGGGGGGACACTGAAGCTTTCTTT.

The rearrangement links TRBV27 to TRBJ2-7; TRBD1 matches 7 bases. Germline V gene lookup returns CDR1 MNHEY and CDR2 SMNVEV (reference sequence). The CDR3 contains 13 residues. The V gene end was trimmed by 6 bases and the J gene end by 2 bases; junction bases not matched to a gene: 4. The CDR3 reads CASSLQGTYEQYF. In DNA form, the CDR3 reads TGTGCCAGCAGCCTACAGGGGACCTACGAGCAGTACTTC.

CDR3 sequence: CASSLGQINSPLHF. CDR3 DNA sequence: TGTGCCAGCAGCCTTGGACAAATAAATTCACCCCTCCACTTT. The chain joins TRBV7-9 to TRBJ1-6; weak D call: TRBD1 (5 bases). This CDR3 is built from 14 residues. CDR1 and CDR2 from the germline V gene are SEHNR and FQNEAQ (reference sequence). V was shortened by 5 bases and J by 7 bases, with 12 bases between the two germline ends.

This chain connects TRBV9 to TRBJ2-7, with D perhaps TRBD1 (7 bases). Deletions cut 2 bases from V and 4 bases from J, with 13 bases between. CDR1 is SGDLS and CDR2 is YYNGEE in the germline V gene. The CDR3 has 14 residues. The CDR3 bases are TGTGCCAGCAGCGTGACAGGGCGGGATTACGAGCAGTACTTC. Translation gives CASSVTGRDYEQYF.

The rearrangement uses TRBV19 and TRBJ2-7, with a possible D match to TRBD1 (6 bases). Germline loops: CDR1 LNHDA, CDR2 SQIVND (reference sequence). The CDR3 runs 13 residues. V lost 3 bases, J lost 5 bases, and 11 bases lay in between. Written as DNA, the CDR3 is TGTGCCAGTAGTATTGCAGGGGCAGACGAGCAGTACTTC. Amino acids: CASSIAGADEQYF.

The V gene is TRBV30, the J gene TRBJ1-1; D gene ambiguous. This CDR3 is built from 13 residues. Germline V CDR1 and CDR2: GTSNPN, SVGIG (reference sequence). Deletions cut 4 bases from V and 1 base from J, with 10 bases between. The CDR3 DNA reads TGTGCCTGGACTGGGCTACCGAACACTGAAGCTTTCTTT. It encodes CAWTGLPNTEAFF.

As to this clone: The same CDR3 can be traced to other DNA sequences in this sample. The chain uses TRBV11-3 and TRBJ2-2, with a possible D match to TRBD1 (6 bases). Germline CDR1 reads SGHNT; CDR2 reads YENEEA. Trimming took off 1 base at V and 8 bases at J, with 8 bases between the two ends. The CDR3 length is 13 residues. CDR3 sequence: CASSLAGTGELFF. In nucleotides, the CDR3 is TGTGCCAGCAGCTTAGCCGGGACAGGGGAGCTGTTTTTT.

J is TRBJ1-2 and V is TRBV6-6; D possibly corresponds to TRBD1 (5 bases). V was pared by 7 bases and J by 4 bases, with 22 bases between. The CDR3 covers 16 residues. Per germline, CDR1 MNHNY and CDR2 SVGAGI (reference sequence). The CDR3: CASNKGAGRVFYGYTF. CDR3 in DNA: TGTGCCAGCAATAAAGGGGCAGGGAGGGTGTTCTATGGCTACACCTTC.